The clone carrying this TCR beta chain was picked up a small number of times. This CDR3 region has 16 residues. V was pared by 4 bases and J by 4 bases, with 18 bases between. Germline-derived CDR1 and CDR2 are SGHNT and YYREEE (reference sequence). Treg sorting used a CD4+CD25+CD127-/low gate. Semi-nested PCR with Nested Universal Primer A followed constant-region reverse priming of full-length variable regions. TCRdb used MiXCR to reprocess the 5' RACE reads, holding one entry per CDR3 protein. The data contain 35,000 to 50,000 distinct CDR3 sequences, 22% of them singletons. The specimen was Tregs sorted from a lymph node. This rearrangement joins TRBV5-4 to TRBJ2-1; tentatively, D is TRBD2 (5 bases). The clonotype originates from a female donor with breast cancer. DNA for the CDR3: TGTGCCAGCAGCCGTTACGAGTTACGGGGTTACAATGAGCAGTTCTTC. Protein product: CASSRYELRGYNEQFF.